The 31 T cell receptor beta chains below all came from one sample that was sequenced in a study of T cell changes during pregnancy in multiple sclerosis. The data were produced by immunoSEQ multiplex PCR, yet TCRdb's version contains in-frame clones alone and is incomplete. The table has some 70,000 clones, 80% to 90% seen once. Source: peripheral blood, taken before pregnancy. The source of these receptors is a female donor with multiple sclerosis, enrolled in a pregnancy study.

This chain links TRBV7-2 with TRBJ2-5, with D possibly TRBD2 on 6 matching bases. The CDR3 is 15 residues long. In germline, CDR1 is SGHTA, CDR2 FQGNSA. Trimming took 1 base from V and 1 from J, leaving 10 bases between them. The CDR3 loop is CASSLVGRSQETQYF. CDR3 nucleotide sequence: TGTGCCAGCAGCTTAGTGGGGAGGTCCCAAGAGACCCAGTACTTC.

The V gene is TRBV6-1, the J gene TRBJ2-7; 8 positions agree with TRBD1. Germline V gene data show CDR1 as MNHNS and CDR2 as SASEGT. V lost 10 bases to trimming and J lost 0 bases; unmatched junction nucleotides: 8. CDR3 length: 14 amino acids. CDR3 protein: CATLDRVSSYEQYF. The CDR3 DNA reads as TGTGCCACTTTGGACAGGGTCAGCTCCTACGAGCAGTACTTC.

The V and J genes are TRBV4-1 and TRBJ2-2; D unclear. Trimming removed 1 base from V and 7 bases from J, with 4 bases in between. The germline V gene encodes CDR1 MGHRA and CDR2 YSYEKL. The CDR3 is 12 residues long. The CDR3 DNA sequence: TGCGCCAGCAGCCAAGCAGTCGGGGAGCTGTTTTTT. This sequence encodes CASSQAVGELFF.

Here the CDR3 reads CSPLNEKLFF. The CDR3 bases are TGCAGCCCACTTAATGAAAAACTGTTTTTT. The rearrangement uses TRBV20-1 and TRBJ1-4; the D is unclear. Germline V gene sequence: CDR1 DFQATT, CDR2 SNEGSKA (reference sequence). There are 10 residues in the CDR3.

The chain uses TRBV30 and TRBJ2-3; D may be TRBD2 (7 bases). The CDR3 is 12 amino acids. Germline assignment: CDR1 GTSNPN and CDR2 SVGIG (reference sequence). Trimming left V 3 bases short and J 15 bases short, with 19 bases between. The CDR3 region is CAWRQTGGPAYF. The DNA for the CDR3 is TGTGCCTGGAGACAAACGGGGGGCCCCGCCTATTTT.

V and J are TRBV7-6 and TRBJ1-5; TRBD1 matches at 10 bases. This CDR3 contains 15 residues. J lost 3 bases, V lost 5 bases, and 4 bases had no gene match. The V gene's germline CDR1 is SGHVS and CDR2 FNYEAQ. The CDR3 protein is CASSRTGGDNQPQHF. Written as DNA, the CDR3 is TGTGCCAGCAGCCGGACAGGGGGTGACAATCAGCCCCAGCATTTT.

The rearrangement uses TRBV19 and TRBJ1-1, with D possibly being TRBD1 (6 bases). CDR3 length: 15 residues. V was trimmed by 7 bases and J by 0 bases, leaving 15 bases between them. Germline CDR1 and CDR2: LNHDA and SQIVND (reference sequence). The CDR3 region has the DNA TGTGCCAGTACACCTACAGGGAGAATGAACACTGAAGCTTTCTTT. The encoded protein is CASTPTGRMNTEAFF.

The chain recombines TRBV27 with TRBJ2-7; 9 positions match TRBD1. This CDR3 is 14 amino acids long. The V gene end was trimmed by 3 bases and the J gene end by 6 bases; junction bases not matched to a gene: 6. CDR1 MNHEY and CDR2 SMNVEV come from the germline V gene (reference sequence). CDR3 in DNA: TGTGCCAGCAGTTTTTGGGACAGGGTGAGCGAGCAGTACTTC. Amino acids: CASSFWDRVSEQYF.

The chain combines TRBV27 with TRBJ1-4; a weak D match, TRBD1 (6 bases). Germline values: CDR1 MNHEY, CDR2 SMNVEV (reference sequence). This CDR3 comprises 16 residues. V lost 0 bases, J lost 4 bases, and 12 bases lay in between. In DNA, the CDR3 is TGTGCCAGCAGTTTATCGCGGGGGCTTATTAATGAAAAACTGTTTTTT. Translated, it gives CASSLSRGLINEKLFF.

The V gene is TRBV5-4, the J gene TRBJ2-7; D remains ambiguous. This CDR3 has 13 amino acids. The germline gives CDR1 SGHNT, CDR2 YYREEE (reference sequence). The V and J ends lost 1 base and 0 bases respectively, with 5 bases between them. The CDR3 protein is CASSLRSSYEQYF. CDR3 in DNA: TGTGCCAGCAGCTTGCGTAGCTCCTACGAGCAGTACTTC.

The chain has TRBV9 and TRBJ1-1; 7 bases align to TRBD1. Germline CDR1 is SGDLS and CDR2 is YYNGEE. This CDR3 has 15 residues. Germline trimming cut 0 bases from V and 4 bases from J; bases unmatched to any gene: 6. CDR3 nucleotides: TGTGCCAGCAGCGTAGAAGGGGGCGTAAGCACTGAAGCTTTCTTT. This encodes CASSVEGGVSTEAFF.

The V gene is TRBV5-8, the J gene TRBJ2-3; 7 bases map to TRBD1. The CDR3 spans 15 residues. Trimming at V came to 0 bases and at J to 6 bases, leaving 7 bases not matched to a gene. Germline assignment: CDR1 SGHTS and CDR2 YDEGEE. For the CDR3, the DNA is TGTGCCAGCAGCTTGGGACAGGGAAGGGGGGATACGCAGTATTTT. Protein: CASSLGQGRGDTQYF.

V gene TRBV5-1 combines with J gene TRBJ1-2; D possibly corresponds to TRBD1 (5 bases). Germline V gene data show CDR1 as SGHRS and CDR2 as YFSETQ. The CDR3 covers 14 residues. Trimming cost V 7 bases and J 2 bases, with 15 bases left between them. The CDR3 DNA reads TGCGCCAGCGGCCCAACCGACAGAAACTATGGCTACACCTTC. This codes for CASGPTDRNYGYTF.

In its sample, this clone was seen once. V gene TRBV5-1 combines with J gene TRBJ1-1, with 7 bases matching TRBD1. The CDR3 is made up of 14 amino acids. Germline V CDR1 and CDR2: SGHRS, YFSETQ. V dropped 4 bases and J dropped 0; count of bases not matched to a gene: 3. The CDR3 coding sequence is TGCGCCAGCAGCGTACAGGGGATGAACACTGAAGCTTTCTTT. Its protein product is CASSVQGMNTEAFF. The whole variable domain, filled in from reference TRBV5-1 and TRBJ1-1, reads KAGVTQTPRYLIKTRGQQVTLSCSPISGHRSVSWYQQTPGQGLQFLFEYFSETQRNKGNFPGRFSGRQFSNSRSEMNVSTLELGDSALYLCASSVQGMNTEAFFGQGTRLTVV.

The V and J genes are TRBV27 and TRBJ2-7; possible D gene TRBD2, 6 bases. CDR1 is MNHEY and CDR2 is SMNVEV in the germline V gene (reference sequence). Trimming took off 2 bases at V and 2 bases at J, with 16 bases between the two ends. This CDR3 has 16 residues. CDR3 DNA sequence: TGTGCCAGCAGTTTAAGGGGATCCGGGAGCACCTACGAGCAGTACTTC. Protein product: CASSLRGSGSTYEQYF.

This chain joins TRBV30 and TRBJ1-1, with no clear D. The CDR3 sequence is 13 residues long. The V end was cut by 4 bases, the J end by 1 base, with 10 bases between. The germline gives CDR1 GTSNPN, CDR2 SVGIG (reference sequence). This CDR3 reads CAWKSAGNTEAFF. CDR3 sequence (DNA): TGTGCCTGGAAATCAGCGGGGAACACTGAAGCTTTCTTT. The entire variable domain, with the rest obtained from reference TRBV30 and TRBJ1-1, is as follows: SQTIHQWPATLVQPVGSPLSLECTVEGTSNPNLYWYRQAAGRGLQLLFYSVGIGQISSEVPQNLSASRPQDRQFILSSKKLLLSDSGFYLCAWKSAGNTEAFFGQGTRLTVV.

The chain joins TRBV7-2 to TRBJ1-2; 7 positions agree with TRBD1. Germline assignment: CDR1 SGHTA and CDR2 FQGNSA. The length of the CDR3 is 14 residues. J gave up 2 bases and V 5 bases, and 5 bases lay outside the gene matches. For the CDR3, the DNA is TGTGCCAGCAGCCCACGGGACAGCAACTATGGCTACACCTTC. Protein sequence: CASSPRDSNYGYTF.

The chain links TRBV19 to TRBJ2-3; TRBD2 aligns across 9 bases. The germline V gene has CDR1 LNHDA and CDR2 SQIVND (reference sequence). J gave up 7 bases and V 0 bases, and 5 bases lay outside the gene matches. CDR3 size: 15 residues. In nucleotides, the CDR3 is TGTGCCAGTAGTATAGAAGGTAGCGGGAGTTATACGCAGTATTTT. Its translation is CASSIEGSGSYTQYF.

The V gene is TRBV29-1, the J gene TRBJ2-3; TRBD1 matches 8 bases. Looked up from germline, CDR1 is SQVTM and CDR2 is ANQGSEA. The CDR3 runs to 14 residues. Losses at the gene ends were 6 bases for V and 2 bases for J; bases not matched to a gene: 7. DNA for the CDR3: TGCAGCGTAAGCCGGACAGGGTCCACAGATACGCAGTATTTT. It translates to CSVSRTGSTDTQYF.

This chain links TRBV19 with TRBJ2-1; TRBD2 aligns across 7 bases. CDR1 is LNHDA, CDR2 SQIVND, per germline (reference sequence). This CDR3 is built from 17 residues. The V gene end was trimmed by 2 bases and the J gene end by 4 bases; junction bases not matched to a gene: 11. CDR3 nucleotides: TGTGCCAGTAGTATAAGGTGGACTAGTAGGTCTTACAATGAGCAGTTCTTC. Its protein product is CASSIRWTSRSYNEQFF.

The rearrangement uses TRBV20-1 and TRBJ2-3; D remains ambiguous. V was pared by 3 bases and J by 4 bases, with 2 bases between. This CDR3 comprises 10 residues. In germline, CDR1 is DFQATT, CDR2 SNEGSKA (reference sequence). The CDR3 DNA follows: TGCAGTGCTAGCGCAGATACGCAGTATTTT. Translating it yields CSASADTQYF.

About this clone: The sample has other DNA sequences that encode this CDR3 too. V usage is TRBV18 and J usage is TRBJ2-3; D uncertain. This CDR3 has 12 residues. Germline V gene data show CDR1 as KGHSH and CDR2 as LQKENI. The V end was cut by 2 bases, the J end by 2 bases, with 2 bases between. The CDR3 DNA reads as TGTGCCAGCTCACCATACACAGATACGCAGTATTTT. Its translation is CASSPYTDTQYF.

V and J are TRBV11-2 and TRBJ1-2, with a tentative D call TRBD1 (5 bases). Trimming stripped 4 bases from V and 5 bases from J, with 8 bases between. Germline CDR1 is SGHAT and CDR2 is FQNNGV. This CDR3 is 12 amino acids long. The chain's CDR3 is CASSSDSYGYTF. DNA for the CDR3: TGTGCCAGCAGCTCCGACAGTTATGGCTACACCTTC.

This clone was observed a few times. The chain recombines TRBV28 with TRBJ2-6; D gene ambiguous. The germline gives CDR1 MDHEN, CDR2 SYDVKM. The length of the CDR3 is 17 residues. V was pared by 6 bases and J by 2 bases, with 17 bases between. The CDR3 spells CASSSKGLRAGANVLTF. CDR3 nucleotide sequence: TGTGCCAGCAGCTCAAAAGGTCTCCGGGCTGGGGCCAACGTCCTGACTTTC.

The chain employs TRBV18 and TRBJ2-1; 13 bases align to TRBD2. Germline values: CDR1 KGHSH, CDR2 LQKENI. The CDR3 runs to 17 residues. Trimming took 3 bases from V and 9 from J; bases not matched to a gene: 11. CDR3 residues: CASSPGRLAGGWSEQFF. In DNA, the CDR3 is TGTGCCAGCTCACCCGGGAGACTAGCGGGGGGTTGGAGTGAGCAGTTCTTC.

This chain uses TRBV19 with TRBJ1-1; the match to TRBD1 covers 7 bases. Looked up from germline, CDR1 is LNHDA and CDR2 is SQIVND (reference sequence). J lost 1 base, V lost 4 bases, and 3 bases had no gene match. CDR3 length: 14 residues. The CDR3 nucleotides read TGTGCCAGTAGTAGCGGGACAGCGAACACTGAAGCTTTCTTT. This gives the protein CASSSGTANTEAFF.

This clone is deemed large. The chain employs TRBV4-1 and TRBJ1-5; 9 nucleotides agree with TRBD1. V lost 2 bases, J lost 5 bases, and 13 bases stayed unmatched. The CDR3 has 18 amino acids. Looked up from germline, CDR1 is MGHRA and CDR2 is YSYEKL. In DNA form, the CDR3 reads TGCGCCAGCAGCCAACCTCTATCGACAGGGGGGGACCATCAGCCCCAGCATTTT. Translation: CASSQPLSTGGDHQPQHF.

The chain is built from TRBV4-1 and TRBJ2-7; 7 bases are a match to TRBD1. This CDR3 spans 13 amino acids. V lost 4 bases and J lost 4; bases outside the gene matches: 4. CDR1 is MGHRA and CDR2 is YSYEKL in the germline V gene. The CDR3 DNA follows: TGCGCCAGCAGCCCCGGACAGGATTACGAGCAGTACTTC. It encodes CASSPGQDYEQYF.

The chain is built from TRBV30 and TRBJ1-1; 7 nucleotides line up with TRBD1. The CDR3 totals 14 residues. Trimming removed 2 bases from V and 3 bases from J; junction bases left unmatched: 6. Germline V gives CDR1 GTSNPN, CDR2 SVGIG (reference sequence). The CDR3 DNA is TGTGCCTGGAGTTCGGGACAGCCTTACACTGAAGCTTTCTTT. Translation gives CAWSSGQPYTEAFF.

This clone appeared a single time. The chain couples TRBV4-3 to TRBJ2-7, with TRBD1 identical over 9 bases. The germline gives CDR1 LGHNA, CDR2 YSLEER. This CDR3 has 15 amino acids. The V and J ends lost 0 bases and 4 bases, in that order; junction bases with no gene match: 4. The CDR3 DNA sequence: TGCGCCAGCAGCCAAGAAGGGACAGGGCTGTACGAGCAGTACTTC. Its translation: CASSQEGTGLYEQYF.

The chain is built from TRBV18 and TRBJ1-1, with 7 bases identical to TRBD1. The CDR3 consists of 15 residues. The junction had 5 bases not matched to a gene; V was cut back by 3 bases and J by 1 base. Germline lookup yields CDR1 KGHSH and CDR2 LQKENI. The CDR3 region is CASSPRQGTNTEAFF. CDR3 sequence (DNA): TGTGCCAGCTCACCCCGACAGGGCACGAACACTGAAGCTTTCTTT.